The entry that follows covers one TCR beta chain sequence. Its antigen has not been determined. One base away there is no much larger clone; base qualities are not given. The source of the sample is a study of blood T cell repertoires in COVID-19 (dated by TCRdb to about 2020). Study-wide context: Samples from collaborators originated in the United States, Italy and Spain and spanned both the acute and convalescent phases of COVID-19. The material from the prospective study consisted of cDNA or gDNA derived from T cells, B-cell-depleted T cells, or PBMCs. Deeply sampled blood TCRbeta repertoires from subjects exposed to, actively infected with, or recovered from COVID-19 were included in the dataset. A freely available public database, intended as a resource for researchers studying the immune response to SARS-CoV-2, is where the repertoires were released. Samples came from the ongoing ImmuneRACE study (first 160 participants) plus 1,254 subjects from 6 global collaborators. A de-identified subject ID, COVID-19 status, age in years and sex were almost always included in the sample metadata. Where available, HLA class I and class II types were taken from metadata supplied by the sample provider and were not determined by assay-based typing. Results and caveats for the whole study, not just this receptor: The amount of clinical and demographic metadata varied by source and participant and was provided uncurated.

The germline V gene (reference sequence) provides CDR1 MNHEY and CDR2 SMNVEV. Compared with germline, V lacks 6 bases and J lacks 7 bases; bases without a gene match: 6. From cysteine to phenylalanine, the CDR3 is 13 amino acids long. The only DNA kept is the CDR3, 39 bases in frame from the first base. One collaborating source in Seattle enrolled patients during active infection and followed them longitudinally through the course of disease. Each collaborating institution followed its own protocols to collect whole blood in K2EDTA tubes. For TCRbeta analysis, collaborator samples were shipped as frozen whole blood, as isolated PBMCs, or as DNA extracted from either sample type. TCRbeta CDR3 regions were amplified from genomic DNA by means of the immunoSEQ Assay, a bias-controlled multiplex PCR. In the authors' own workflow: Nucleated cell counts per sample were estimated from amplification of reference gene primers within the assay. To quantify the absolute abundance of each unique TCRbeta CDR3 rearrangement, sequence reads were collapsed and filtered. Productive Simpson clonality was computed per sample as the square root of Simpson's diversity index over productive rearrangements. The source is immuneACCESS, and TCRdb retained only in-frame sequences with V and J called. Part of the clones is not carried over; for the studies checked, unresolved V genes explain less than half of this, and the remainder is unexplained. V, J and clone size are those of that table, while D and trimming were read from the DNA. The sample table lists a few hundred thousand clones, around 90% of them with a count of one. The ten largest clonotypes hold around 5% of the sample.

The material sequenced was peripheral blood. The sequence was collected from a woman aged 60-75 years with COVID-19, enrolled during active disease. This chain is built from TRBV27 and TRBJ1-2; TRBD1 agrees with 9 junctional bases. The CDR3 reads CASRETGGVGYTF. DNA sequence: TGTGCCAGCAGAGAAACAGGGGGCGTTGGCTACACCTTC.